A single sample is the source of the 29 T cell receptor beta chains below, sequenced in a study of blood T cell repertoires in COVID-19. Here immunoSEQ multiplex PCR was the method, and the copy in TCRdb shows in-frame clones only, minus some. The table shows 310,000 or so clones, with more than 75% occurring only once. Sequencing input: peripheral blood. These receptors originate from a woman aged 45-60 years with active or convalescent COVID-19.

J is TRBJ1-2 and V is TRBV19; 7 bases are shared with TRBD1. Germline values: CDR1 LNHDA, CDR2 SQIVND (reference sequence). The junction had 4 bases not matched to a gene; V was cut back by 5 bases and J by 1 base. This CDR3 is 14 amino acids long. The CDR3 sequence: CASSHGQVNYGYTF. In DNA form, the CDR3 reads TGTGCCAGTAGTCACGGACAGGTTAACTATGGCTACACCTTC.

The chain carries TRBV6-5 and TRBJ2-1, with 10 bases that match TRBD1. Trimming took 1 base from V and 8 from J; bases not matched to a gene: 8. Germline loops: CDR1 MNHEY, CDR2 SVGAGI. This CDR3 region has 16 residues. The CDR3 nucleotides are TGTGCCAGCAGTTACTTCCCGGGACAGGGGATTGATGAGCAGTTCTTC. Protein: CASSYFPGQGIDEQFF.

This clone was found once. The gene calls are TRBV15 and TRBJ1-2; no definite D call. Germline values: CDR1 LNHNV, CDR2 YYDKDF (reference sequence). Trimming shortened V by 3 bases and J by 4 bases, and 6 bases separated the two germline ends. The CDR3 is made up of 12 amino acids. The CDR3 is CATSREFYGYTF. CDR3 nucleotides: TGTGCCACCAGCAGGGAGTTCTATGGCTACACCTTC.

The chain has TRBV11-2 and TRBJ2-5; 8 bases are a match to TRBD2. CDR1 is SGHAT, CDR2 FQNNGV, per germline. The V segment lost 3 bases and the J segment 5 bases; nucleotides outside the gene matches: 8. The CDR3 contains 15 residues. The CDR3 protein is CASSFGGGISETQYF. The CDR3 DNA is TGTGCCAGCAGCTTCGGCGGGGGGATTTCTGAGACCCAGTACTTC.

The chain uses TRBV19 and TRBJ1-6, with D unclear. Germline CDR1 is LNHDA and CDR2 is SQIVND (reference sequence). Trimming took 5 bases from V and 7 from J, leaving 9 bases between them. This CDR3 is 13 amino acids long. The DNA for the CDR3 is TGTGCCAGTAGTCTCGGAGAGAATTCACCCCTCCACTTT. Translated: CASSLGENSPLHF.

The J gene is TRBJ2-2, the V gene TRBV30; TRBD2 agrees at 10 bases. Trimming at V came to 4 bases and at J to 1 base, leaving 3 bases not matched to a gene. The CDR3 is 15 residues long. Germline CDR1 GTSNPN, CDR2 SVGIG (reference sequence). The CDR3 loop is CAWTIAGGNTGELFF. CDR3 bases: TGTGCCTGGACAATAGCGGGAGGGAACACCGGGGAGCTGTTTTTT.

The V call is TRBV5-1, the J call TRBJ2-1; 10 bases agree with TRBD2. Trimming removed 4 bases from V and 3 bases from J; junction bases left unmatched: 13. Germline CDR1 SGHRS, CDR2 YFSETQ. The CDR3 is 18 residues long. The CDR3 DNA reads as TGCGCCAGCAGCCTAAACCCGGGCCTAGCGGGAGACTACAATGAGCAGTTCTTC. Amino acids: CASSLNPGLAGDYNEQFF.

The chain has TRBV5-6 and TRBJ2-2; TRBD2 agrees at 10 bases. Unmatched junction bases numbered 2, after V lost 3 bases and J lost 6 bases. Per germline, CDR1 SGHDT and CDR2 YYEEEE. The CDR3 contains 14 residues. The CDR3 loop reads CASSSSGGAGELFF. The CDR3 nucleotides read TGTGCCAGCAGCTCTAGCGGGGGCGCCGGGGAGCTGTTTTTT.

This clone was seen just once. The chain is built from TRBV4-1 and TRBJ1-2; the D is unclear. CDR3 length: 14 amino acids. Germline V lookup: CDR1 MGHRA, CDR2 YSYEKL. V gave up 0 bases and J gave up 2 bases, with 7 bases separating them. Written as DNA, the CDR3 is TGCGCCAGCAGCCAAGATATGCGAAACTATGGCTACACCTTC. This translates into CASSQDMRNYGYTF.

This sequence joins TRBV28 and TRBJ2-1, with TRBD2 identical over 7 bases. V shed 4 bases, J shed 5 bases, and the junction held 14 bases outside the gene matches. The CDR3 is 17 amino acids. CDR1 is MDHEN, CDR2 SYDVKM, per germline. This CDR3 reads CASSSPDGLAANNEQFF. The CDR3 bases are TGTGCCAGCAGTTCCCCCGATGGGCTAGCGGCGAACAATGAGCAGTTCTTC.

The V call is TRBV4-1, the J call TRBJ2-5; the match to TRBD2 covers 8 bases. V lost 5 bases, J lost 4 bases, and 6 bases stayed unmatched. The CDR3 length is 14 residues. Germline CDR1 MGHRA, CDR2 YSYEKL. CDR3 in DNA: TGCGCCAGCAGCACGGCCGGACTAGCAGAGACCCAGTACTTC. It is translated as CASSTAGLAETQYF.

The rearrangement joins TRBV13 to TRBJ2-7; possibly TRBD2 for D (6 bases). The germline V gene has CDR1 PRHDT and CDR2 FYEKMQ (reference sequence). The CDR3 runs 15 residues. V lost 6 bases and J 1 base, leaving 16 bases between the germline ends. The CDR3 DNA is TGTGCCAGCAGTCCCCTGGCGGGGAAATCCTACGAGCAGTACTTC. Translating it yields CASSPLAGKSYEQYF.

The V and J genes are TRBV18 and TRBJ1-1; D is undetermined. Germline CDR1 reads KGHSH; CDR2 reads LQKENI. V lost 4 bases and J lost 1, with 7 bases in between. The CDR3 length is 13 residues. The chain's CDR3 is CASSRAGNTEAFF. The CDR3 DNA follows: TGTGCCAGCTCACGCGCAGGGAACACTGAAGCTTTCTTT.

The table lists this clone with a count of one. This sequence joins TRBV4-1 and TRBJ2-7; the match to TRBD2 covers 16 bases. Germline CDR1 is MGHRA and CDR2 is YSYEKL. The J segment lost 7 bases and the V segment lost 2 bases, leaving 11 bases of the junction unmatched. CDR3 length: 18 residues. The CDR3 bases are TGCGCCAGCAGCCAACCGGGACTAGCGGGAGGGCCCTCGGGGGAGCAGTACTTC. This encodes CASSQPGLAGGPSGEQYF.

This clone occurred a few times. DNA of the CDR3: TGTGCCAGCAGCACACCCGCTGGGGGGACTGACAACTATGGCTACACCTTC. Encoded protein: CASSTPAGGTDNYGYTF. The genes are TRBV7-2 and TRBJ1-2; a weak D match, TRBD1 (5 bases). V lost 5 bases and J lost 2, with 21 bases in between. Germline V gene lookup returns CDR1 SGHTA and CDR2 FQGNSA. CDR3 size: 17 residues.

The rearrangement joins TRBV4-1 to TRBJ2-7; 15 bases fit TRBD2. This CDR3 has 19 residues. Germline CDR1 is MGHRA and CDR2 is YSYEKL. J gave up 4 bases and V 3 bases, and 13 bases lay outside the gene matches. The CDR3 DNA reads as TGCGCCAGCAGCCATCATCTTTGGACTAGCGGGAGGGAAGGGTACGAGCAGTACTTC. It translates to CASSHHLWTSGREGYEQYF.

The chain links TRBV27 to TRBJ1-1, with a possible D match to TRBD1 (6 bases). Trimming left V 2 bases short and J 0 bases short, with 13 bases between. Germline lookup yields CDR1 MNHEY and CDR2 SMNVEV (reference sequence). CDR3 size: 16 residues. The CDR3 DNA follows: TGTGCCAGCAGTTTAAGGGTCAGGGGATTGAACACTGAAGCTTTCTTT. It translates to CASSLRVRGLNTEAFF.

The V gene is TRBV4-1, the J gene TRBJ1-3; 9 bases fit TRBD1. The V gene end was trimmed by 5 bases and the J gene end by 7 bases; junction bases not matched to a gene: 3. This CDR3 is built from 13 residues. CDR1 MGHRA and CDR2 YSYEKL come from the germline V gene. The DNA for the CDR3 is TGCGCCAGCAGCAAGGGACAGGGTAACACCATATATTTT. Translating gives CASSKGQGNTIYF.

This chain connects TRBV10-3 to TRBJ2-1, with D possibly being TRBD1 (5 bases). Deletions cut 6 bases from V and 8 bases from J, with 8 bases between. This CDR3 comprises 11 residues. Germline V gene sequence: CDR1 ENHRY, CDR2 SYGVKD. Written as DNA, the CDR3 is TGTGCCATCAGGGGGCCCCATGAGCAGTTCTTC. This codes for CAIRGPHEQFF.

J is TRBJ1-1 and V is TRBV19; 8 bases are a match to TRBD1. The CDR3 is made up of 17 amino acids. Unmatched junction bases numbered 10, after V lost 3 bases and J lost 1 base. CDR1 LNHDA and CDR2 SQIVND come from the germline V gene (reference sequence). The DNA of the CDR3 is TGTGCCAGTAGTATTCTTCCCCGGGGACAGGAGAACACTGAAGCTTTCTTT. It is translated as CASSILPRGQENTEAFF.

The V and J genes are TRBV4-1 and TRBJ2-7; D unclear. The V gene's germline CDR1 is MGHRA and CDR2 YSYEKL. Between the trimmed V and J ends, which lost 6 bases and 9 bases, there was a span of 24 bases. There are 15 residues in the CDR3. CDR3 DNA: TGCGCCAGCAGTCTGACCTTTGTCGGTAACCGCGGGCAGTACTTC. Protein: CASSLTFVGNRGQYF.

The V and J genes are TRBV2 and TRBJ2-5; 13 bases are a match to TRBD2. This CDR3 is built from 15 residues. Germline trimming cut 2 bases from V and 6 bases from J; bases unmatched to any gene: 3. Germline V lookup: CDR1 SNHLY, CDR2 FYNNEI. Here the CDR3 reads CASSETSGGAKTQYF. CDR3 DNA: TGTGCCAGCAGTGAAACTAGCGGGGGGGCGAAGACCCAGTACTTC.

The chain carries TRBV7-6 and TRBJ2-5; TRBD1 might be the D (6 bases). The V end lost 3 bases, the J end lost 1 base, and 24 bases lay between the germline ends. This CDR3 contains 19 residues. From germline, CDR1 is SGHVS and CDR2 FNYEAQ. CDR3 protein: CASSFRPGTRGYPQETQYF. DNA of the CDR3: TGTGCCAGCAGCTTCCGTCCCGGTACAAGGGGGTACCCCCAAGAGACCCAGTACTTC.

The CDR3 here is CASSLWGTGPNTEAFF. For the CDR3, the DNA is TGTGCCAGCAGCTTGTGGGGGACAGGGCCGAACACTGAAGCTTTCTTT. The J gene is TRBJ1-1, the V gene TRBV5-4, with 9 bases that match TRBD1. Germline CDR1 is SGHNT and CDR2 is YYREEE (reference sequence). The length of the CDR3 is 16 residues. The junction had 5 bases not matched to a gene; V was cut back by 1 base and J by 1 base.

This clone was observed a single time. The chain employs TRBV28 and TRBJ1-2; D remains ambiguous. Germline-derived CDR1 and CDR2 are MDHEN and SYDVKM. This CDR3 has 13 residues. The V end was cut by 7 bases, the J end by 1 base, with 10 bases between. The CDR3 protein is CASKPGDNYGYTF. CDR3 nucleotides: TGTGCCAGCAAGCCCGGGGATAACTATGGCTACACCTTC.

CDR3: CASSVDTGTDTQYF. The DNA of the CDR3 is TGTGCCAGCAGCGTAGACACCGGCACAGATACGCAGTATTTT. The chain joins TRBV9 to TRBJ2-3; D gene ambiguous. Germline loops: CDR1 SGDLS, CDR2 YYNGEE. There are 14 residues in the CDR3. Trimming pared 0 bases from V and 1 base from J, leaving 6 bases between.

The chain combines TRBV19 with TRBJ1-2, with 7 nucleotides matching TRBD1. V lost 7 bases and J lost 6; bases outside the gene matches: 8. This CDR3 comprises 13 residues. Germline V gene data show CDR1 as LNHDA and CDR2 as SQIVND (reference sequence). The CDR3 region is CASKGYRGDGYTF. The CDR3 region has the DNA TGTGCCAGTAAAGGTTACAGGGGCGATGGCTACACCTTC.

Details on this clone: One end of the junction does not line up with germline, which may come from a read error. The CDR3 sequence: CATSRGDNTNTQYF. CDR3 bases: TGTGCCACCAGCAGAGGGGACAACACAAATACGCAGTATTTT. The rearrangement uses TRBV15 and TRBJ2-3, with D perhaps matching TRBD1 (6 bases). CDR3 length: 14 amino acids. CDR1 is LNHNV, CDR2 YYDKDF, per germline (reference sequence).

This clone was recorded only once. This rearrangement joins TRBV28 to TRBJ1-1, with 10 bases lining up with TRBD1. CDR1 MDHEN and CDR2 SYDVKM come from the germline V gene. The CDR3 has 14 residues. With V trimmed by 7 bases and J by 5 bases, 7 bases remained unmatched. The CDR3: CASTPGTGVTEAFF. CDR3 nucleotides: TGTGCCAGCACCCCCGGGACAGGGGTAACTGAAGCTTTCTTT.